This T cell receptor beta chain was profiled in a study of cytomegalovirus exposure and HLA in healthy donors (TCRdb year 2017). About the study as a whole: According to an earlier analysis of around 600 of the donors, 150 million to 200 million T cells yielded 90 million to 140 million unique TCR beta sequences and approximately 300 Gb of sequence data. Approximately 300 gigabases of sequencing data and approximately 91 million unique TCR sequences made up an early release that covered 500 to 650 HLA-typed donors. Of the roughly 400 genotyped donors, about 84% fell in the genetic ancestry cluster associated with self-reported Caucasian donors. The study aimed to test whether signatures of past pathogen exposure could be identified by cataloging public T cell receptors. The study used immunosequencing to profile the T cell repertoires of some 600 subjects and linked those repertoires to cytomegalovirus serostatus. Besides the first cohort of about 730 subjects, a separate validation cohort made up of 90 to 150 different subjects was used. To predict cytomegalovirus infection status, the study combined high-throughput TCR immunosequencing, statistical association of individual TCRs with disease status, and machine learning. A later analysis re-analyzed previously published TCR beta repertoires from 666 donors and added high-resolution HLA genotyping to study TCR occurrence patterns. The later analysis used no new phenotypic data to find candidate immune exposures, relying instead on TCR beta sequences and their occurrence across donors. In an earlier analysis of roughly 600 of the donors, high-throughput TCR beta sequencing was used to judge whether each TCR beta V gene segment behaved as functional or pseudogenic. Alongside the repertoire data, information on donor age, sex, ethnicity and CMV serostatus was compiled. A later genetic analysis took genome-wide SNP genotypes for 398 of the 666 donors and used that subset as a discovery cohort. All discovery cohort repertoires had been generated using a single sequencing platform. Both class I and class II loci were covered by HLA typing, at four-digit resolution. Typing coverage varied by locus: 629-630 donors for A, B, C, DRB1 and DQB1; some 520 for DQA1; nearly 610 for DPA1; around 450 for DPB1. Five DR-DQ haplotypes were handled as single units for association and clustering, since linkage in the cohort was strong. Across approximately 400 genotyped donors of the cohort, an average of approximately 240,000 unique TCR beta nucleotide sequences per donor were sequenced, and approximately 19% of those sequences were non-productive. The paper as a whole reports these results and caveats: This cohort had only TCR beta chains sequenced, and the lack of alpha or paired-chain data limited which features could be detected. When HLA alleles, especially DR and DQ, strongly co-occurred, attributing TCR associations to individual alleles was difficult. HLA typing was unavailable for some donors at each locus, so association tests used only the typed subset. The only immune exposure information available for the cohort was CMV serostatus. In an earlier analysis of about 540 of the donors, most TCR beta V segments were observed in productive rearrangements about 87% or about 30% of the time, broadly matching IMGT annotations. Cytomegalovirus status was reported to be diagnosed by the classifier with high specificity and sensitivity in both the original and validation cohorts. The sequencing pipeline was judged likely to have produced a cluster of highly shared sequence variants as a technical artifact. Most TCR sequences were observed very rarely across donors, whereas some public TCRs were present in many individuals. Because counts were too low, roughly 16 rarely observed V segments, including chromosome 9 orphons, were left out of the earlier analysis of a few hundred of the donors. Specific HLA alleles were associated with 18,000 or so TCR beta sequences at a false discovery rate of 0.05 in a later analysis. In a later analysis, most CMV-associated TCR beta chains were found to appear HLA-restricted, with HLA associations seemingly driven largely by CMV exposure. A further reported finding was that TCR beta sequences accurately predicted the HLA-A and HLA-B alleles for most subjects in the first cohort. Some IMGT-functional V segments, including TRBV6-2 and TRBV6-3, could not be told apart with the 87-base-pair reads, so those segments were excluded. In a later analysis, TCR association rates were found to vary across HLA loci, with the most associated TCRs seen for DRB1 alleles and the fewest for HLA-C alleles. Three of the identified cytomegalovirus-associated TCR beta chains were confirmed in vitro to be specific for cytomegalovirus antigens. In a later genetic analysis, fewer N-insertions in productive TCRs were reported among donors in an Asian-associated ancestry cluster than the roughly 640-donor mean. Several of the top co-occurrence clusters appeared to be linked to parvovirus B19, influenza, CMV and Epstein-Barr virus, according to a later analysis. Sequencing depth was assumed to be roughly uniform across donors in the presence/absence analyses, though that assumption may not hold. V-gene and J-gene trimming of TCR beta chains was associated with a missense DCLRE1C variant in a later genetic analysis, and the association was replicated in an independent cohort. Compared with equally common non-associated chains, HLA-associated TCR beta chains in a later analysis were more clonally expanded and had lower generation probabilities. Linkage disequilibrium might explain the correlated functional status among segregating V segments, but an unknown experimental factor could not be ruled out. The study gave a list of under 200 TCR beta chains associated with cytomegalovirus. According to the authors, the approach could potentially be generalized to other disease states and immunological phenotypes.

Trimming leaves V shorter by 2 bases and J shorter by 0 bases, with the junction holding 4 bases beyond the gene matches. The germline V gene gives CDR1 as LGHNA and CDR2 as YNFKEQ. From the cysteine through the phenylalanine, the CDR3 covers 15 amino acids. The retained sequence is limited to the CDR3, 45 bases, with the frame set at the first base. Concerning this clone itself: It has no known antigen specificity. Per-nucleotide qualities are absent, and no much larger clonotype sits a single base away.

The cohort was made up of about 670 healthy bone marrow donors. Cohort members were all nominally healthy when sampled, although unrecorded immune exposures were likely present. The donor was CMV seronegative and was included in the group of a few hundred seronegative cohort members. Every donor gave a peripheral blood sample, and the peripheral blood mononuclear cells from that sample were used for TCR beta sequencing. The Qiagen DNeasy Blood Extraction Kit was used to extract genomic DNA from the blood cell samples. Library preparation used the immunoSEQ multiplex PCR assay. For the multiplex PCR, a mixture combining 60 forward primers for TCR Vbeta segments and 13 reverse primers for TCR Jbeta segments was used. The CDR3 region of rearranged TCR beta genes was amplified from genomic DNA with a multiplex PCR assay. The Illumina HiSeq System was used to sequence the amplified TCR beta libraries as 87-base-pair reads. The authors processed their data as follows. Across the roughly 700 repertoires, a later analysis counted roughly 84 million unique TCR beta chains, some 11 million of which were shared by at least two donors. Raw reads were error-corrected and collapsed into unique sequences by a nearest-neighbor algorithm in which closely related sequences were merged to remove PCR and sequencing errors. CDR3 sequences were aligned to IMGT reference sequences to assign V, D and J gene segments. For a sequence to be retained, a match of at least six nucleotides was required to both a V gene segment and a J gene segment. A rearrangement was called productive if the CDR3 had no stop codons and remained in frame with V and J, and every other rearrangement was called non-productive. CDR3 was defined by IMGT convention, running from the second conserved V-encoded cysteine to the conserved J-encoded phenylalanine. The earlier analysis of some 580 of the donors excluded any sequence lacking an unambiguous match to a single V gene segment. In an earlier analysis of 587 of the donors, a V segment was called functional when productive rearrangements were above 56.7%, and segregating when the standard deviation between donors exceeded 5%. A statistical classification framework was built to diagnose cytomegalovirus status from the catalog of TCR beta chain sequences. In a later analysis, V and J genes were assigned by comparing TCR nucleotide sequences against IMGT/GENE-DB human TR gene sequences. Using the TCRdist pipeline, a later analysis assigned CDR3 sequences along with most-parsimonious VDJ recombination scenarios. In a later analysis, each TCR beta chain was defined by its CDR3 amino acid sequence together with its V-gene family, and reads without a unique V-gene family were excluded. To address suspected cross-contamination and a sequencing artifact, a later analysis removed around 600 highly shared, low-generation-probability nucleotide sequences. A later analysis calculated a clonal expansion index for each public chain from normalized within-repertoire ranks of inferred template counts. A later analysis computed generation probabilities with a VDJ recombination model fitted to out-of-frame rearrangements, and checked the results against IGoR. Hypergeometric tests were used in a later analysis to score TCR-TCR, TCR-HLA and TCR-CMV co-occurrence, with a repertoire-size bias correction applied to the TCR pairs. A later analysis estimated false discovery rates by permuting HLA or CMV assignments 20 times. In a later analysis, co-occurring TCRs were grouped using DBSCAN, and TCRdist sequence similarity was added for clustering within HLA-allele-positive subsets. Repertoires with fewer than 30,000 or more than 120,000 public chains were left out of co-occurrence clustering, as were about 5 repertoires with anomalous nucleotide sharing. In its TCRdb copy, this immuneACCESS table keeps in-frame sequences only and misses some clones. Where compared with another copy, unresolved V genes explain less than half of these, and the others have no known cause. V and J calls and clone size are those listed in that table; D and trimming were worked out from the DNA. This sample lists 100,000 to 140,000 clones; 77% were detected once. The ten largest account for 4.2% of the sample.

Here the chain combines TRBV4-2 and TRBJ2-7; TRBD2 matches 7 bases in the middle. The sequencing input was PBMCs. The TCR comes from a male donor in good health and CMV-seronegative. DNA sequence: TGTGCCAGCAGCCAAACTAGCGAGAGCTCCTACGAGCAGTACTTC. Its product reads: CASSQTSESSYEQYF.